This T cell receptor (beta chain) was sequenced for a study of Ad26.COV2.S vaccination and SARS-CoV-2 variants. Sample treatment: about 20 received Ad26.COV2.S at low or high dose, single or two shots; roughly 5 received placebo; per-sample allocation not given. Sampling occurred on day 63 after the first vaccine or placebo injection. A Boston donor was an adult aged 18-55 years. TCRdb keeps only in-frame clones here, not all; method: immunoSEQ multiplex PCR. This table holds 350,000 to 450,000 clones, roughly 84% found once. Remarks on this clone: Its antigen is unidentified.

Study-wide points: Reported findings describe substantial breadth in spike-specific CD8+ and CD4+ T cell responses following vaccination.

The sequence came from a person between 18 and 59 years old who received the Ad26.COV2.S COVID-19 vaccine or a placebo. The sequencing here drew on peripheral blood, taken in a trial of Ad26.COV2.S vaccine versus placebo.

CDR3 DNA sequence: TGTGCCAGCAGTTTATTCCAACTCCGGGACGGATCCTACGAGCAGTACTTC. Protein product: CASSLFQLRDGSYEQYF. The chain uses TRBV27 and TRBJ2-7; TRBD1 or TRBD2 may be the D gene (5 bases each). This CDR3 region has 17 residues. CDR1 and CDR2 from the germline V gene are MNHEY and SMNVEV (reference sequence). Trimming cost V 1 base and J 1 base, with 17 bases left between them.